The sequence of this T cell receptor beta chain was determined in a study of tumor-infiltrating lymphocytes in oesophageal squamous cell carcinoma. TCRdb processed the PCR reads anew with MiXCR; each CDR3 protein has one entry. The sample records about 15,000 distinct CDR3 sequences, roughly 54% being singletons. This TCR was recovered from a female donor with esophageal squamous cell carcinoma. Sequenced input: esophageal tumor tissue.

The CDR3 region is CASSRSGSNEQYF. The CDR3, as DNA: TGTGCCAGCAGCCGGAGCGGGTCAAACGAGCAGTACTTC. The rearrangement links TRBV7-6 to TRBJ2-7; a possible D gene is TRBD2 (6 bases). The CDR3 extends over 13 amino acids. Germline values: CDR1 SGHVS, CDR2 FNYEAQ. Deletions cut 5 bases from V and 5 bases from J, with 13 bases between.